This T cell receptor (beta chain) comes out of a study of blood T cell repertoires in COVID-19. The ends lost 4 bases at V and 14 bases at J; junction bases unmatched: 7. From germline, CDR1 is WSHSY and CDR2 SAAADI. The CDR3 consists of 13 residues. Sequenced by immunoSEQ multiplex PCR; TCRdb stores in-frame clones only, minus some. The sample lists about 210,000 clones; roughly 86% were seen once. The rearrangement uses TRBV10-2 and TRBJ1-4, with 10 nucleotides matching TRBD1. The TCR originated in a man between 18 and 35 years old with active or convalescent COVID-19. Sequencing was done on a sample of peripheral blood. The CDR3 sequence is CASSGTGGSWLFF. CDR3 coding DNA: TGCGCCAGCAGTGGGACAGGGGGTAGTTGGCTGTTTTTT.